The source of this T cell receptor beta chain is a study of PD-1 blockade in classical Hodgkin lymphoma. Assay used: immunoSEQ multiplex PCR; TCRdb lists only in-frame clones, some missing. The sample lists some 24,000 clones, approximately 80% occurring once. Every single patient, without exception, relapsed after autologous stem cell transplantation, and brentuximab vedotin exposure varied. The CDR3 runs to 14 residues. Germline V gives CDR1 MDHEN, CDR2 SYDVKM. J gave up 5 bases and V 6 bases, and 3 bases lay outside the gene matches. This TCR derives from a human donor with classical Hodgkin lymphoma. The gene calls are TRBV28 and TRBJ2-1, with 11 bases that match TRBD2. The material sequenced was peripheral blood mononuclear cells (PBMCs), taken at baseline. This CDR3 reads CASSTSGGNNEQFF. In DNA, the CDR3 is TGTGCCAGCAGCACTAGCGGGGGCAACAATGAGCAGTTCTTC.